The 31 T cell receptor beta chains presented below share a single source sample, sequenced in a study of beta chain features in type 1 diabetes. Expressed TCRB transcripts were sequenced after all isolated RNA was converted to cDNA. Clones were read by immunoSEQ multiplex PCR, and TCRdb kept only the in-frame ones, dropping some. The sample carries under 800,000 clones, 15% to 18% recorded once. Specimen: naive CD4+ T cells from blood. All receptors come from a man between 18 and 29 years old in good health.

A remark on this clone: Distinct nucleotide sequences in the sample also encode this CDR3. J is TRBJ2-1 and V is TRBV14, with TRBD2 identical over 7 bases. Germline CDR1 SGHDN, CDR2 FVKESK. This CDR3 is 14 amino acids long. After removal of 0 bases from V and 10 bases from J, the junction contained 6 bases not matched to a gene. Here the CDR3 reads CASSQEGRGGEQFF. The CDR3 nucleotides are TGTGCCAGCAGCCAAGAAGGTCGGGGAGGGGAGCAGTTCTTC.

The chain has TRBV30 and TRBJ1-2; no clear D gene. Germline lookup yields CDR1 GTSNPN and CDR2 SVGIG (reference sequence). The CDR3 runs to 11 residues. V lost 2 bases and J lost 8, with 9 bases in between. Here the CDR3 reads CAWSLVPGYTF. DNA of the CDR3: TGTGCCTGGAGTTTGGTCCCGGGCTACACCTTC.

This chain links TRBV11-1 with TRBJ2-1; D is undetermined. Trimming took 2 bases from V and 6 from J, leaving 11 bases between them. The CDR3 spans 14 residues. Germline CDR1 and CDR2: SGHAT and FQDESV (reference sequence). The chain's CDR3 is CASSLIGQLNEQFF. The CDR3 nucleotides read TGTGCCAGCAGCTTAATTGGCCAGCTCAATGAGCAGTTCTTC.

The J gene is TRBJ1-3, the V gene TRBV11-2; no definite D call. V lost 3 bases and J lost 0, with 6 bases in between. The CDR3 totals 14 residues. Germline values: CDR1 SGHAT, CDR2 FQNNGV. The chain's CDR3 is CASSLSISGNTIYF. The CDR3 nucleotides read TGTGCCAGCAGCTTGTCCATCTCTGGAAACACCATATATTTT.

The chain is built from TRBV13 and TRBJ1-3, with D hard to call. CDR3 length: 13 residues. Trimming shortened V by 4 bases and J by 5 bases, and 9 bases separated the two germline ends. Germline V CDR1 and CDR2: PRHDT, FYEKMQ (reference sequence). The CDR3 coding sequence is TGTGCCAGCAGCTCCCCTCGGAGAAACACCATATATTTT. Its protein is CASSSPRRNTIYF.

This clone was counted a few times. Other nucleotide sequences from this sample produce the same CDR3. The chain recombines TRBV7-9 with TRBJ1-4, with D possibly being TRBD1 (6 bases). CDR3 size: 14 residues. Between the trimmed V and J ends, which lost 5 bases and 3 bases, there was a span of 10 bases. Germline V gene lookup returns CDR1 SEHNR and CDR2 FQNEAQ (reference sequence). CDR3 nucleotides: TGTGCCAGCAGCCGCGACAGGTCTAATGAAAAACTGTTTTTT. Protein: CASSRDRSNEKLFF. Complete variable domain (other parts from reference TRBV7-9 and TRBJ1-4): DTGVSQNPRHKITKRGQNVTFRCDPISEHNRLYWYRQTLGQGPEFLTYFQNEAQLEKSRLLSDRFSAERPKGSFSTLEIQRTEQGDSAMYLCASSRDRSNEKLFFGSGTQLSVL.

The V call is TRBV29-1, the J call TRBJ2-1, with 9 bases that match TRBD1. The CDR3 runs 13 residues. V lost 7 bases, J lost 4 bases, and 5 bases stayed unmatched. Germline loops: CDR1 SQVTM, CDR2 ANQGSEA. DNA of the CDR3: TGCAGCGGTTCGACAGGGGGGTACAATGAGCAGTTCTTC. Protein product: CSGSTGGYNEQFF.

The chain links TRBV9 to TRBJ2-7, with 9 bases aligning to TRBD1. Germline assignment: CDR1 SGDLS and CDR2 YYNGEE. The CDR3 length is 12 residues. V shed 7 bases, J shed 1 base, and the junction held 0 bases outside the gene matches. The CDR3 loop is CASGQGSYEQYF. CDR3 nucleotide sequence: TGTGCCAGCGGACAGGGGTCCTACGAGCAGTACTTC.

This clone was seen more than once but under ten times. Its ends do not fully match the called genes, so a read error is possible. The chain's CDR3 is CASTLEGASYGYTF. Here the CDR3 DNA reads TGTGCCAGCACCTTAGAGGGGGCGAGCTATGGCTACACCTTC. The chain uses TRBV7-2 and TRBJ1-2, with 7 bases identical to TRBD1. Germline V gives CDR1 SGHTA, CDR2 FQGNSA. The CDR3 has 14 amino acids. The full variable domain, completed using reference TRBV7-2 and TRBJ1-2, is GAGVSQSPSNKVTEKGKDVELRCDPISGHTALYWYRQSLGQGLEFLIYFQGNSAPDKSGLPSDRFSAERTGGSVSTLTIQRTQQEDSAVYLCASTLEGASYGYTFGSGTRLTVV.

Only a few counts were recorded for this clone. The chain employs TRBV28 and TRBJ2-7, with 11 positions matching TRBD1. Germline CDR1 and CDR2: MDHEN and SYDVKM. CDR3 size: 15 residues. The V gene end was trimmed by 7 bases and the J gene end by 5 bases; junction bases not matched to a gene: 10. The CDR3 coding sequence is TGTGCCAGCATCCAAGCCGGGACAGGGGGGGACGAGCAGTACTTC. Encoded protein: CASIQAGTGGDEQYF.

This clone has only a few counts. This sequence joins TRBV28 and TRBJ2-3; the match to TRBD1 covers 10 bases. Germline V gene data show CDR1 as MDHEN and CDR2 as SYDVKM. The V segment lost 5 bases and the J segment 5 bases; nucleotides outside the gene matches: 7. The length of the CDR3 is 15 residues. The CDR3 nucleotides read TGTGCCAGCAGTCAATCGGGACAGGGGAGAGATACGCAGTATTTT. Translating gives CASSQSGQGRDTQYF.

This clone was detected a few times. The V and J genes are TRBV7-2 and TRBJ2-3; the match to TRBD2 covers 9 bases. This CDR3 is 17 amino acids long. V gave up 1 base and J gave up 3 bases; unmatched junction bases: 8. Germline CDR1 reads SGHTA; CDR2 reads FQGNSA. DNA of the CDR3: TGTGCCAGCAGCTTAGGGCTAGCGGGATGGCTAACAGATACGCAGTATTTT. Translated, it gives CASSLGLAGWLTDTQYF.

The chain employs TRBV9 and TRBJ2-7; a weak D match, TRBD1 (6 bases). The germline gives CDR1 SGDLS, CDR2 YYNGEE. The CDR3 contains 15 residues. V was clipped by 1 base and J by 2 bases, with 13 bases between them. The CDR3 bases are TGTGCCAGCAGCGTACTTACAGGGCCGGCCTACGAGCAGTACTTC. As protein: CASSVLTGPAYEQYF.

The rearrangement uses TRBV7-2 and TRBJ2-1, with TRBD1 matching over 11 bases. This CDR3 has 14 amino acids. The J segment lost 10 bases and the V segment lost 5 bases, leaving 7 bases of the junction unmatched. CDR1 and CDR2 from the germline V gene are SGHTA and FQGNSA. The CDR3 DNA is TGTGCCAGCAGCCTCGGACAGGGGGCAGAGGAGCAGTTCTTC. Translated: CASSLGQGAEEQFF.

This clone was counted a few times. The gene calls are TRBV7-9 and TRBJ2-3; 10 positions agree with TRBD1. The J segment lost 5 bases and the V segment lost 5 bases, leaving 4 bases of the junction unmatched. This CDR3 has 14 residues. CDR1 and CDR2 from the germline V gene are SEHNR and FQNEAQ (reference sequence). CDR3 region: CASSPGQGRDTQYF. The CDR3 DNA reads as TGTGCCAGCAGCCCGGGACAGGGGAGAGATACGCAGTATTTT. The full variable domain, in which reference TRBV7-9 and TRBJ2-3 provide the parts outside the CDR3, is DTGVSQNPRHKITKRGQNVTFRCDPISEHNRLYWYRQTLGQGPEFLTYFQNEAQLEKSRLLSDRFSAERPKGSFSTLEIQRTEQGDSAMYLCASSPGQGRDTQYFGPGTRLTVL.

This clone appeared a few times. The J gene is TRBJ2-5, the V gene TRBV5-1; tentative D call: TRBD1 (8 bases). Trimming pared 5 bases from V and 6 bases from J, leaving 14 bases between. The CDR3 is made up of 13 amino acids. Germline values: CDR1 SGHRS, CDR2 YFSETQ. DNA for the CDR3: TGCGCCAGCAGAGGACAGGGAGGGAAGACCCAGTACTTC. This translates into CASRGQGGKTQYF.

This clone was observed a handful of times. This chain links TRBV2 with TRBJ2-3; the D gene is possibly TRBD1 (5 bases). The CDR3 loop spans 11 amino acids. Germline V gene lookup returns CDR1 SNHLY and CDR2 FYNNEI. V was pared by 4 bases and J by 8 bases, with 7 bases between. In DNA form, the CDR3 reads TGTGCCAGCAGTGGCCAGGGTACGCAGTATTTT. Amino acids: CASSGQGTQYF.

This chain connects TRBV30 to TRBJ1-5; D may be TRBD1 (5 bases). The V gene's germline CDR1 is GTSNPN and CDR2 SVGIG (reference sequence). With 3 bases removed from V and 0 bases from J, the gap between germline ends came to 12 bases. This CDR3 comprises 15 residues. The CDR3 sequence: CAWSPWGYSNQPQHF. CDR3 in DNA: TGTGCCTGGAGCCCCTGGGGGTATAGCAATCAGCCCCAGCATTTT.

This clone has just a few counts. The rearrangement joins TRBV5-1 to TRBJ2-4, with TRBD2 matching over 7 bases. In germline, CDR1 is SGHRS, CDR2 YFSETQ. The CDR3 totals 16 residues. The junction had 6 bases not matched to a gene; V was cut back by 3 bases and J by 0 bases. The CDR3 is CASSSSSGLAKNIQYF. The CDR3 DNA is TGCGCCAGCAGCTCATCTAGCGGACTAGCCAAAAACATTCAGTACTTC. Looking up the rest from reference TRBV5-1 and TRBJ2-4 gives the full variable domain: KAGVTQTPRYLIKTRGQQVTLSCSPISGHRSVSWYQQTPGQGLQFLFEYFSETQRNKGNFPGRFSGRQFSNSRSEMNVSTLELGDSALYLCASSSSSGLAKNIQYFGAGTRLSVL.

This chain connects TRBV7-2 to TRBJ2-1; TRBD2 matches 10 bases. CDR1 is SGHTA, CDR2 FQGNSA, per germline. CDR3 length equals 18 residues. V lost 6 bases, J lost 0 bases, and 11 bases stayed unmatched. In DNA form, the CDR3 reads TGTGCCAGCAGGGGTAGCGGGAGGCCCCTGAGCTCCTACAATGAGCAGTTCTTC. The encoded protein is CASRGSGRPLSSYNEQFF.

The rearrangement uses TRBV11-1 and TRBJ2-5; a possible D gene is TRBD1 (6 bases). Looked up from germline, CDR1 is SGHAT and CDR2 is FQDESV (reference sequence). This CDR3 has 15 residues. Trimming removed 5 bases from V and 2 bases from J, with 15 bases in between. CDR3 nucleotides: TGTGCCAGCAGCCCCCGGACAGCGCAGCAAGAGACCCAGTACTTC. Protein sequence: CASSPRTAQQETQYF.

Of note for this clone: This specimen includes other DNA sequences encoding the same CDR3. This CDR3 is CASSYGGNTEAFF. CDR3 DNA sequence: TGTGCCAGCAGTTACGGCGGGAACACTGAAGCTTTCTTT. This sequence joins TRBV6-5 and TRBJ1-1; no clear D. The length of the CDR3 is 13 residues. The V gene's germline CDR1 is MNHEY and CDR2 SVGAGI. Deletions cut 2 bases from V and 1 base from J, with 5 bases between.

This chain uses TRBV5-6 with TRBJ1-4; D uncertain. The germline V gene encodes CDR1 SGHDT and CDR2 YYEEEE. CDR3 size: 13 residues. V was pared by 4 bases and J by 7 bases, with 11 bases between. CDR3 sequence reads: CASSGVMGEKLFF. The CDR3 DNA follows: TGTGCCAGCAGCGGGGTCATGGGTGAAAAACTGTTTTTT. Full variable domain (missing parts from reference TRBV5-6 and TRBJ1-4): DAGVTQSPTHLIKTRGQQVTLRCSPKSGHDTVSWYQQALGQGPQFIFQYYEEEERQRGNFPDRFSGHQFPNYSSELNVNALLLGDSALYLCASSGVMGEKLFFGSGTQLSVL.

This clone has only a few counts. The chain recombines TRBV7-2 with TRBJ2-7; no clear D. Germline lookup yields CDR1 SGHTA and CDR2 FQGNSA. The CDR3 is 14 amino acids. V shed 1 base and J shed 2 bases, with 9 bases lying between them. CDR3 residues: CASSLGGKPYEQYF. Here the CDR3 DNA reads TGTGCCAGCAGCTTAGGTGGGAAACCCTACGAGCAGTACTTC.

This clone turned up a few times. The chain joins TRBV6-6 to TRBJ2-5; no definite D call. This CDR3 contains 13 residues. The germline V and J ends were trimmed by 6 bases and 0 bases, with 8 bases remaining between them. CDR1 and CDR2 (germline): MNHNY, SVGAGI (reference sequence). This CDR3 reads CASSLRDQETQYF. For the CDR3, the DNA is TGTGCCAGCAGCCTCCGAGACCAAGAGACCCAGTACTTC.

The V call is TRBV7-3, the J call TRBJ1-1; D is unclear. The V and J ends lost 5 bases and 0 bases respectively, with 16 bases between them. In germline, CDR1 is SGHTA, CDR2 FQGTGA. The CDR3 extends over 16 amino acids. The CDR3 loop reads CASSATSPLLNTEAFF. Here the CDR3 DNA reads TGTGCCAGCAGCGCCACCTCGCCCCTCCTGAACACTGAAGCTTTCTTT. Combining the CDR3 with reference TRBV7-3 and TRBJ1-1 gives the whole variable domain GAGVSQTPSNKVTEKGKYVELRCDPISGHTALYWYRQSLGQGPEFLIYFQGTGAADDSGLPNDRFFAVRPEGSVSTLKIQRTERGDSAVYLCASSATSPLLNTEAFFGQGTRLTVV.

This clone was seen only a few times. The chain combines TRBV11-2 with TRBJ2-1; possibly TRBD1 or TRBD2 for D (5 bases each). CDR3 length: 13 residues. V lost 2 bases to trimming and J lost 7 bases, with 9 bases between them. CDR1 SGHAT and CDR2 FQNNGV come from the germline V gene. The CDR3 nucleotides are TGTGCCAGCAGCTTATCGGGACGGAATGAGCAGTTCTTC. This translates into CASSLSGRNEQFF.

This clone occurred a few times. This chain joins TRBV7-6 and TRBJ2-5, with a tentative D call TRBD2 (6 bases). Germline V gene sequence: CDR1 SGHVS, CDR2 FNYEAQ. CDR3 length: 19 amino acids. V dropped 1 base and J dropped 2 bases, with 23 bases sitting between them. This CDR3 is CASSLGPPLLGGAQETQYF. The DNA for the CDR3 is TGTGCCAGCAGCTTAGGCCCCCCCCTTCTCGGGGGAGCTCAAGAGACCCAGTACTTC.

This clone was counted only a few times. The rearrangement links TRBV27 to TRBJ2-1; maybe TRBD1 (5 bases). The CDR3 sequence is 14 residues long. V was shortened by 4 bases and J by 10 bases, with 17 bases between the two germline ends. Germline V gene lookup returns CDR1 MNHEY and CDR2 SMNVEV (reference sequence). As DNA, the CDR3 is TGTGCCAGCAGTTCTCCCCGAAGGGGCAGGGAGCAGTTCTTC. It specifies CASSSPRRGREQFF.

This clone was picked up a small number of times. The sample has other DNA sequences that encode this CDR3 too. The CDR3 DNA follows: TGTGCCAGCAGCGTAGCGGCGGCAAGCTCCTACAATGAGCAGTTCTTC. As protein: CASSVAAASSYNEQFF. The V and J genes are TRBV9 and TRBJ2-1; D is unclear. Looked up from germline, CDR1 is SGDLS and CDR2 is YYNGEE. Trimming pared 0 bases from V and 0 bases from J, leaving 10 bases between. This CDR3 region has 16 residues.

This clone showed up just a few times. The chain joins TRBV7-2 to TRBJ2-3; D not certain. This CDR3 is built from 13 residues. V was trimmed by 5 bases and J by 7 bases, leaving 13 bases between them. Germline CDR1 and CDR2: SGHTA and FQGNSA. The CDR3 DNA is TGTGCCAGCAGCAAAGGACGCGAACATACGCAGTATTTT. Translation gives CASSKGREHTQYF.